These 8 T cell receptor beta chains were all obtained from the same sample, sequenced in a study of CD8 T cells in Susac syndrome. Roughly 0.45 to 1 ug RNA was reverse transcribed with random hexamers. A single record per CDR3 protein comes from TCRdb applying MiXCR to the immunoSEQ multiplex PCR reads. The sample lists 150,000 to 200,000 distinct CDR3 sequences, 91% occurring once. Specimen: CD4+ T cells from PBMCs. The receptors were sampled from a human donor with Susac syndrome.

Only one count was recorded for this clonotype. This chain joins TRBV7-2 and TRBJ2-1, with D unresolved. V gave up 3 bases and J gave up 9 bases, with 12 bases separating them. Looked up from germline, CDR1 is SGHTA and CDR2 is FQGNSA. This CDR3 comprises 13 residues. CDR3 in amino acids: CASSFELRSEQFF. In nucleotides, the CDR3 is TGTGCCAGCAGCTTCGAATTAAGGAGTGAGCAGTTCTTC. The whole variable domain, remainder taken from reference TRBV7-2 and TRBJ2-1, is GAGVSQSPSNKVTEKGKDVELRCDPISGHTALYWYRQSLGQGLEFLIYFQGNSAPDKSGLPSDRFSAERTGGSVSTLTIQRTQQEDSAVYLCASSFELRSEQFFGPGTRLTVL.

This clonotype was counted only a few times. CDR3 nucleotide sequence: TGCAGTGCTAGACAAAGCGGGGCCGCCTACGAGCAGTACTTC. It yields the protein CSARQSGAAYEQYF. The J gene is TRBJ2-7, the V gene TRBV20-1, with 7 bases lining up with TRBD2. In germline, CDR1 is DFQATT, CDR2 SNEGSKA (reference sequence). This CDR3 has 14 amino acids. The V segment lost 2 bases and the J segment 2 bases; nucleotides outside the gene matches: 6.

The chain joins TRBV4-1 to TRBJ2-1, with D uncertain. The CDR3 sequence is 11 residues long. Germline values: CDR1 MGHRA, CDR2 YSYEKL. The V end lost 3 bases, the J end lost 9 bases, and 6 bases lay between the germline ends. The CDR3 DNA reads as TGCGCCAGCAGCCAGACGGGTGAGCAGTTCTTC. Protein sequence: CASSQTGEQFF.

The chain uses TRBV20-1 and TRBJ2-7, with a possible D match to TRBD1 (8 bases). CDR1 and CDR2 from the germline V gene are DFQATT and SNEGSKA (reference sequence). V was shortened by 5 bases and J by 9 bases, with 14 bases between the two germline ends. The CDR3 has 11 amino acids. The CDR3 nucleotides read TGCAGTGCTCACAGGGGGGGCGGGCAGTACTTC. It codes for CSAHRGGGQYF.

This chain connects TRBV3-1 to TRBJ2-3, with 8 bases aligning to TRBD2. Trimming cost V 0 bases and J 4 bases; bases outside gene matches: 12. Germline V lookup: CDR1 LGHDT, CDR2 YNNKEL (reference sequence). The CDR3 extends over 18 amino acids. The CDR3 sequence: CASSQDKPGGRRSDTQYF. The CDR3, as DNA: TGTGCCAGCAGCCAAGATAAGCCCGGCGGGAGGCGCTCAGATACGCAGTATTTT.

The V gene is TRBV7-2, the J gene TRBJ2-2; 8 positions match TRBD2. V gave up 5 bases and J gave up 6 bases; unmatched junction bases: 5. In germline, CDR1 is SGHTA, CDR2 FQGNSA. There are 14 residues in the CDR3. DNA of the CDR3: TGTGCCAGCAGCACTGGACTAGCCTCCGGGGAGCTGTTTTTT. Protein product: CASSTGLASGELFF.

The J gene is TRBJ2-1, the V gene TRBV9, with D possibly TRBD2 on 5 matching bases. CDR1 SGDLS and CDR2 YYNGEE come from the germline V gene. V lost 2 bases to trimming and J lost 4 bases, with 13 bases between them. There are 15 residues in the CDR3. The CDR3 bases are TGTGCCAGCAGCGTCGGAACGGGATGGTACAATGAGCAGTTCTTC. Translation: CASSVGTGWYNEQFF.

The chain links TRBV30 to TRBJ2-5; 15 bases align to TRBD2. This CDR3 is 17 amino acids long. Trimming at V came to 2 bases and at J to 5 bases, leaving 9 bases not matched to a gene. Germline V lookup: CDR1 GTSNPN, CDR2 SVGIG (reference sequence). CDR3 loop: CAWSIGLAGGAGETQYF. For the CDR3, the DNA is TGTGCCTGGAGTATAGGACTAGCGGGGGGGGCCGGGGAGACCCAGTACTTC.